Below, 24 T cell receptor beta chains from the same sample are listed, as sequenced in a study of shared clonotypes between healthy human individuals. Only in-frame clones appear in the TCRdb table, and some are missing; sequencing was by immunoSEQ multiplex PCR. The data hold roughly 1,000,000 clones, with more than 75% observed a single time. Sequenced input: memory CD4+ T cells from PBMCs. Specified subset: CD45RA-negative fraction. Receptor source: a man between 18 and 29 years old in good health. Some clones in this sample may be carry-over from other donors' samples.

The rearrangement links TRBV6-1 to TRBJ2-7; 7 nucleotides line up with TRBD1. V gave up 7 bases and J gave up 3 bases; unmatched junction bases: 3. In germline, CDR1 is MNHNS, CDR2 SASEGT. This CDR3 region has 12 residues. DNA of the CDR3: TGTGCCAGCACGTCAGGGGGCTACGAGCAGTACTTC. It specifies CASTSGGYEQYF.

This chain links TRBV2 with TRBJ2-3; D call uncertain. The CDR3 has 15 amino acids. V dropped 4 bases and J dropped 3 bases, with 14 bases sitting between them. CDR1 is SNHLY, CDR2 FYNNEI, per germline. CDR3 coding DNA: TGTGCCAGCAGTGGAGCCCCGCGATCGACAGATACGCAGTATTTT. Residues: CASSGAPRSTDTQYF.

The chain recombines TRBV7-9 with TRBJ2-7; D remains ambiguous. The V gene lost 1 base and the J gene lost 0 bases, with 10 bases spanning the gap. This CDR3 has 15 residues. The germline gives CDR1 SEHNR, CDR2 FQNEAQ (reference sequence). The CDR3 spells CASSLVTGSSYEQYF. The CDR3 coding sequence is TGTGCCAGCAGCTTAGTTACGGGTAGCTCCTACGAGCAGTACTTC.

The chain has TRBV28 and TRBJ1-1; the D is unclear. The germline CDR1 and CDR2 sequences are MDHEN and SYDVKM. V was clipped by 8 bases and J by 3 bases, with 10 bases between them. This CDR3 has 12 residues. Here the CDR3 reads CASSPGYTEAFF. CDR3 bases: TGTGCCAGCTCCCCGGGGTACACTGAAGCTTTCTTT.

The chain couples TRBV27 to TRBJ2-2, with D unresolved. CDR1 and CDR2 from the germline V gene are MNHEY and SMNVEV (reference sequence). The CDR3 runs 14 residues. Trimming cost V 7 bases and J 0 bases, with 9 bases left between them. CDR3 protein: CASKGYANTGELFF. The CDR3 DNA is TGTGCCAGCAAGGGCTACGCGAACACCGGGGAGCTGTTTTTT.

The CDR3 DNA is TGTGCCAGCAGTTTTCGCTCTGTGGGAAACACCATATATTTT. Amino acids: CASSFRSVGNTIYF. The V call is TRBV28, the J call TRBJ1-3; D is uncertain. The ends were cut back, 3 bases at V and 4 bases at J, with 10 bases in the middle. The germline CDR1 and CDR2 sequences are MDHEN and SYDVKM. The CDR3 covers 14 residues.

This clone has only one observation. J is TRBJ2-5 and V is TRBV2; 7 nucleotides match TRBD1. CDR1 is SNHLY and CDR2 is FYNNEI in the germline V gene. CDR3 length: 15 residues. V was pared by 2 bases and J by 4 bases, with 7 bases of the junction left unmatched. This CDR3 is CASSERTGDRETQYF. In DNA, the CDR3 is TGTGCCAGCAGTGAACGAACAGGGGACCGAGAGACCCAGTACTTC.

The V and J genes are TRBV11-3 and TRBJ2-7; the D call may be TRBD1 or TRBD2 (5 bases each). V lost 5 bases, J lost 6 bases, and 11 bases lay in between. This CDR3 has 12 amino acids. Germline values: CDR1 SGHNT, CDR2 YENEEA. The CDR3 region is CASSPDSGEQYF. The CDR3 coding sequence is TGTGCCAGCAGCCCTGACAGCGGCGAGCAGTACTTC. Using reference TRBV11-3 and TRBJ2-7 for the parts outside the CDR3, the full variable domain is EAGVVQSPRYKIIEKKQPVAFWCNPISGHNTLYWYLQNLGQGPELLIRYENEEAVDDSQLPKDRFSAERLKGVDSTLKIQPAELGDSAVYLCASSPDSGEQYFGPGTRLTVT.

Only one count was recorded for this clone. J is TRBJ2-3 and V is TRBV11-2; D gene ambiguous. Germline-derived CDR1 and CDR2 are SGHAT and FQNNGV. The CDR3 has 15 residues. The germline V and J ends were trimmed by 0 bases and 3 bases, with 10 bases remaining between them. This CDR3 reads CASSLDWVGTDTQYF. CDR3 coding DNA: TGTGCCAGCAGCTTAGATTGGGTCGGAACAGATACGCAGTATTTT.

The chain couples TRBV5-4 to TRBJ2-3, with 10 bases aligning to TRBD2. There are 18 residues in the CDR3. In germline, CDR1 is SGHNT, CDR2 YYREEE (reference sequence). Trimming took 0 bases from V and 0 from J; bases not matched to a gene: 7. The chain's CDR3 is CASSLGGTSVSSTDTQYF. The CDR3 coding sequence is TGTGCCAGCAGCTTGGGTGGGACTAGCGTATCTAGCACAGATACGCAGTATTTT.

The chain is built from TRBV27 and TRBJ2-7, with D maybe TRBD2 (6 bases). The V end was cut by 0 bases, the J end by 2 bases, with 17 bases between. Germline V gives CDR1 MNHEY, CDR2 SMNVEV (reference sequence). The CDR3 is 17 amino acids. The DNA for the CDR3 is TGTGCCAGCAGTTTATCATACAGGACTACCTTTCCCTACGAGCAGTACTTC. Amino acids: CASSLSYRTTFPYEQYF.

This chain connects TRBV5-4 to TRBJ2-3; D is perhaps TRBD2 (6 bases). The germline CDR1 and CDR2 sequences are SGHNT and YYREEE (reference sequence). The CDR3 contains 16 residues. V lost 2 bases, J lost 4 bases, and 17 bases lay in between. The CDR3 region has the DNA TGTGCCAGCAGCTTCCGACTAGATTTGGGGGCAGATACGCAGTATTTT. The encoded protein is CASSFRLDLGADTQYF.

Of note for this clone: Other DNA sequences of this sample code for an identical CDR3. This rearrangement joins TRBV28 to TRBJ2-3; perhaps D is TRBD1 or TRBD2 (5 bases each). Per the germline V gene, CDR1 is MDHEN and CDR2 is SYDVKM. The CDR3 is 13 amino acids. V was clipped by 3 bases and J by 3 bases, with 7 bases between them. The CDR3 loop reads CASSLGETDTQYF. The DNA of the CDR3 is TGTGCCAGCAGTTTGGGGGAAACAGATACGCAGTATTTT.

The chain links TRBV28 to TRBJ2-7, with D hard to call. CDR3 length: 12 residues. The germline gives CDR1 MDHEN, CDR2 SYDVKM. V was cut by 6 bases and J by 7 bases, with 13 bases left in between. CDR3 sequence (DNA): TGTGCCAGCAGCCTAAGGTCCCCAGAGCAGTACTTC. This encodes CASSLRSPEQYF.

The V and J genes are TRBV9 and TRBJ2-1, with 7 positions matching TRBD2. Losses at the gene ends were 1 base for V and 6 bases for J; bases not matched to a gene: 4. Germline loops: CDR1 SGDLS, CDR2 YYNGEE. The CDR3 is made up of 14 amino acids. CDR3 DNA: TGTGCCAGCAGCGTAAAGGCTAGCGGCAATGAGCAGTTCTTC. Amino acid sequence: CASSVKASGNEQFF.

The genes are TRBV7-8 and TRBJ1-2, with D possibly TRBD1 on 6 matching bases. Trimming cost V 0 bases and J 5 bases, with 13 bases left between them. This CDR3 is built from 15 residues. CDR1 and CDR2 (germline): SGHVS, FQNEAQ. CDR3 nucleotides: TGTGCCAGCAGCTTAGCGACGGGGGGCTATTATGGCTACACCTTC. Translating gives CASSLATGGYYGYTF.

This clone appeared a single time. As DNA, the CDR3 is TGTGCCAGCAGCTTAGCTAGCGGGAGGACGGGCTTCTACAATGAGCAGTTCTTC. Its protein is CASSLASGRTGFYNEQFF. This chain links TRBV7-8 with TRBJ2-1, with 10 bases lining up with TRBD2. The CDR3 consists of 18 residues. Germline CDR1 and CDR2: SGHVS and FQNEAQ. The junction had 8 bases not matched to a gene; V was cut back by 0 bases and J by 3 bases.

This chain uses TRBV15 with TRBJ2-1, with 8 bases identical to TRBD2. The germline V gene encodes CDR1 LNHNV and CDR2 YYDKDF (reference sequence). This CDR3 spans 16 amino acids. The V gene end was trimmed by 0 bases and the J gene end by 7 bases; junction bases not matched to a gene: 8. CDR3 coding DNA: TGTGCCACCAGCAGAGATTTAAGAAGCGGGGGTAATGAGCAGTTCTTC. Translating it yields CATSRDLRSGGNEQFF.

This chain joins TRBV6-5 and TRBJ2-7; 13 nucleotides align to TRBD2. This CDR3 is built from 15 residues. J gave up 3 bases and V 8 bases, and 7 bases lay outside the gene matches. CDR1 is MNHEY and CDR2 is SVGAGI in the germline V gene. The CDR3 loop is CASQRGTSGNYEQYF. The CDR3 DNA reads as TGTGCCAGCCAAAGGGGGACTAGCGGGAACTACGAGCAGTACTTC.

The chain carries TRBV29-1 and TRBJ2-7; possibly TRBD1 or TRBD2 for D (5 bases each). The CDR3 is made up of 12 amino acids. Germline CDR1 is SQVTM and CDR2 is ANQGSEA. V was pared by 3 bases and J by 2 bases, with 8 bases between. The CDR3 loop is CSVDTGPYEQYF. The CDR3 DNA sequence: TGCAGCGTTGATACGGGACCCTACGAGCAGTACTTC.

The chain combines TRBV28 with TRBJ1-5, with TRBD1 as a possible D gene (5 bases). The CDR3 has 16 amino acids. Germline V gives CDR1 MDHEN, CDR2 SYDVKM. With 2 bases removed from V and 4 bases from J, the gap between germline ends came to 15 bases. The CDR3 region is CASSLRGRAPNQPQHF. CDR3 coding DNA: TGTGCCAGCAGTTTACGGGGCAGGGCGCCTAATCAGCCCCAGCATTTT.

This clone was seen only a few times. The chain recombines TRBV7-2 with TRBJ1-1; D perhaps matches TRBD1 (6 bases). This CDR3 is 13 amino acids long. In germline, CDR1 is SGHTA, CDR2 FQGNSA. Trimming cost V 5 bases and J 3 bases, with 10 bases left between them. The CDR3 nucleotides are TGTGCCAGCAGCCCAACAGGGTACACTGAAGCTTTCTTT. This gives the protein CASSPTGYTEAFF.

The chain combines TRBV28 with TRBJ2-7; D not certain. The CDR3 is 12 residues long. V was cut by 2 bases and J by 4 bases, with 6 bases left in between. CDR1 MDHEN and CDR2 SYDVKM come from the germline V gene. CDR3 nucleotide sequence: TGTGCCAGCAGTTTAATAGATTACGAGCAGTACTTC. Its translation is CASSLIDYEQYF.

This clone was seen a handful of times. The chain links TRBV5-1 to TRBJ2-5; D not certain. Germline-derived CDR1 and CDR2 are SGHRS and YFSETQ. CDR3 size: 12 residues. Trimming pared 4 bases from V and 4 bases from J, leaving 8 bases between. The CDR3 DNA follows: TGCGCCAGCAGCGAACCTGGAGAGACCCAGTACTTC. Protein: CASSEPGETQYF. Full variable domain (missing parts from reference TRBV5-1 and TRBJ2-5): KAGVTQTPRYLIKTRGQQVTLSCSPISGHRSVSWYQQTPGQGLQFLFEYFSETQRNKGNFPGRFSGRQFSNSRSEMNVSTLELGDSALYLCASSEPGETQYFGPGTRLLVL.